This is a list of T cell receptor beta chains from one sample in a study of shared clonotypes between healthy human individuals. Repertoires were generated with immunoSEQ multiplex PCR, while TCRdb's copy carries only in-frame clones and drops some. The repertoire holds about 2.4 million clones, approximately 94% seen once, with 0.36% in the top ten. Sequenced input: naive CD4+ T cells from PBMCs. These receptors originate from a man younger than 35 in good health. Some clones in this sample may be carry-over from other donors' samples. Each CDR3 is given with its conserved first and last residue. A D gene is named only where the DNA matches it firmly. Only part of the rows carry a size: once, few, many, or a class if the clone is expanded.

j_gene | v_gene | abundance | d_gene | CDR3nt | CDR3aa
TRBJ2-3 | TRBV5-1 | NA | NA | TGCGCCAGCAGCCGAGGGACGCCCCGCGGGTCAGATACGCAGTATTTT | CASSRGTPRGSDTQYF
TRBJ1-1 | TRBV7-6 | NA | NA | TGTGCCAGCAGCTTAGTAGCGAACACTGAAGCTTTCTTT | CASSLVANTEAFF
TRBJ2-7 | TRBV11-2 | once | TRBD1 | TGTGCCAGCAGGGCTCCGGGACAGAGGAACTACGAGCAGTACTTC | CASRAPGQRNYEQYF
TRBJ1-5 | TRBV10-3 | NA | NA | TGTGCCATCAGTGGGGGAGGGCTGGGCAATCAGCCCCAACATTTT | CAISGGGLGNQPQHF
TRBJ2-7 | TRBV28 | NA | NA | TGTGCCAGCAGATCCGACAGGCTAATCTACGAGCAGTACTTC | CASRSDRLIYEQYF
TRBJ2-7 | TRBV7-2 | NA | TRBD2 | TGTGCCAGCAGCTTAATCCTAGCGGTCGGGAACTACGAGCAGTACTTC | CASSLILAVGNYEQYF
TRBJ2-2 | TRBV5-1 | NA | NA | TGCGCCAGCAGCGGTCCGAAGAACACCGGGGAGCTGTTTTTT | CASSGPKNTGELFF
TRBJ2-3 | TRBV2 | once | NA | TGTGCCAGCAGGGGAGAGGCAGATACGCAGTATTTT | CASRGEADTQYF
TRBJ2-4 | TRBV28 | NA | NA | TGTGCCAGCATGAGGGAGGCCAAAAACATTCAGTACTTC | CASMREAKNIQYF
TRBJ2-5 | TRBV5-1 | NA | TRBD2 | TGCGCCAGCAGCCAGCGGACTAGCGGACAAGAGACCCAGTACTTC | CASSQRTSGQETQYF
TRBJ2-1 | TRBV28 | NA | NA | TGTGCCAGCAGTTTGCCGGTACGGTCTGGTTCGGCTGAGCAGTTCTTC | CASSLPVRSGSAEQFF
TRBJ2-4 | TRBV7-2 | NA | TRBD2 | TGTGCCAGCAGCTTCATGGGACTAGCGCTAGGCAAAAACATTCAGTACTTC | CASSFMGLALGKNIQYF
TRBJ2-3 | TRBV14 | NA | TRBD2 | TGTGCCAGCAGCGCCCGTTATGGGGTAGCGGGACGATCTAGCACAGATACGCAGTATTTT | CASSARYGVAGRSSTDTQYF
TRBJ2-7 | TRBV6-5 | NA | TRBD1 | TGTGCCAGCAGCGGACAGGGAATTCGCGAGCAGTACTTC | CASSGQGIREQYF
TRBJ1-2 | TRBV6-4 | NA | TRBD1 | TGTGCCACACAGGACAGGGACACTGGCTACACCTTC | CATQDRDTGYTF
TRBJ1-1 | TRBV9 | NA | NA | TGTGCCAGCAGCCCCAGGGTAGGGAGGACTGAAGCTTTCTTT | CASSPRVGRTEAFF
TRBJ2-1 | TRBV15 | NA | TRBD1 | TGTGCCACCAGCAGAGCGACAGGGGATGAGCAGTTCTTC | CATSRATGDEQFF
TRBJ1-1 | TRBV18 | NA | NA | TGTGCCAGCTCGCCCTACGCCTACGAAGCTTTCTTT | CASSPYAYEAFF
TRBJ2-3 | TRBV7-9 | NA | NA | TGTGCCAGCAGCTTAGGACGGAGCCCCTCTAGCACAGATACGCAGTATTTT | CASSLGRSPSSTDTQYF
TRBJ2-3 | TRBV29-1 | NA | NA | TGCAGCGTCTGGCTTCGATATGCAGATACGCAGTATTTT | CSVWLRYADTQYF
TRBJ2-2 | TRBV7-9 | NA | TRBD1 | TGTGCCAGCACCCAGGGGGCTGACGGGGAGCTGTTTTTT | CASTQGADGELFF
TRBJ1-4 | TRBV28 | NA | NA | TGTGCCAGCAGTTTGGGGGGTTCTAATGAAAAACTGTTTTTT | CASSLGGSNEKLFF
TRBJ2-3 | TRBV7-9 | NA | NA | TGTGCCAGCAGCCAAAACGGCCAGGGGACAGATACGCAGTATTTT | CASSQNGQGTDTQYF
TRBJ2-4 | TRBV7-2 | NA | NA | TGTGCCAGCAGCTTATCGGGACGGATAAACATTCAGTACTTC | CASSLSGRINIQYF
TRBJ1-1 | TRBV5-4 | few | NA | TGTGCCAGCAGCTTGGGAGGGAGCCTTGAAGCTTTCTTT | CASSLGGSLEAFF
TRBJ2-3 | TRBV6-5 | NA | NA | TGTGCCAGCAGAGGATCAACCACAGATACGCAGTATTTT | CASRGSTTDTQYF
TRBJ2-2 | TRBV4-3 | NA | NA | TGCGCCAGCAGCCAAGGCGGGACAGTTACCGGGGAGCTGTTTTTT | CASSQGGTVTGELFF
TRBJ2-2 | TRBV4-1 | NA | NA | TGCGCCAGCAGCCAAGGTTTGACCGGAAGAGGGGGCGGGGAGCTGTTTTTT | CASSQGLTGRGGGELFF
TRBJ2-2 | TRBV6-5 | NA | NA | TGTGCCAGCAGTCGGACGGGGGCTGGCGGGGAGCTGTTTTTT | CASSRTGAGGELFF
TRBJ1-4 | TRBV28 | NA | NA | TGTGCCAGCAGTTTGGGACAAGGGAATGAAAAACTGTTTTTT | CASSLGQGNEKLFF
TRBJ2-5 | TRBV11-1 | NA | NA | TGTGCCAGCAGCCCAGCTGCTGGCAGAGGGGGGGAGACCCAGTACTTC | CASSPAAGRGGETQYF
TRBJ2-5 | TRBV7-2 | NA | NA | TGTGCCAGCAGCTTAGGGGGTGGTAGAGAGACCCAGTACTTC | CASSLGGGRETQYF